These 25 T cell receptor beta chains were sequenced from one sample in a study of cytomegalovirus exposure and HLA in healthy donors. Primers for the PCR totalled 60 Vbeta and 13 Jbeta. Clones were read by immunoSEQ multiplex PCR, and TCRdb kept only the in-frame ones, dropping some. The sample holds more than 90,000 clones, around three quarters seen once. Sequenced input: PBMCs. The source is a man between 25 and 39 years old in good health and CMV-seronegative.

The V and J genes are TRBV9 and TRBJ2-5; weak D call: TRBD1 (6 bases). The V gene lost 0 bases and the J gene lost 5 bases, with 14 bases spanning the gap. The CDR3 has 15 residues. CDR1 is SGDLS and CDR2 is YYNGEE in the germline V gene. CDR3 region: CASSVGDIRGETQYF. CDR3 sequence (DNA): TGTGCCAGCAGCGTAGGGGACATAAGAGGGGAGACCCAGTACTTC.

The rearrangement uses TRBV19 and TRBJ1-1, with TRBD1 as a possible D gene (5 bases). CDR3 length: 13 amino acids. CDR1 is LNHDA, CDR2 SQIVND, per germline (reference sequence). Trimming stripped 3 bases from V and 3 bases from J, with 8 bases between. Written as DNA, the CDR3 is TGTGCCAGTAGTATGGGGGGATACACTGAAGCTTTCTTT. This encodes CASSMGGYTEAFF.

This clone was counted a few times. The rearrangement links TRBV4-3 to TRBJ1-3; D unresolved. There are 16 residues in the CDR3. Germline assignment: CDR1 LGHNA and CDR2 YSLEER. The V gene lost 1 base and the J gene lost 6 bases, with 16 bases spanning the gap. The CDR3 coding sequence is TGCGCCAGCAGCCAAGGTGAGCCCGGGAAATTAAACACCATATATTTT. This gives the protein CASSQGEPGKLNTIYF.

The rearrangement uses TRBV28 and TRBJ2-6, with D possibly TRBD1 on 6 matching bases. Germline values: CDR1 MDHEN, CDR2 SYDVKM. This CDR3 has 17 residues. Between the trimmed V and J ends, which lost 6 bases and 2 bases, there was a span of 17 bases. The CDR3 is CASSDLRTVTGANVLTF. Written as DNA, the CDR3 is TGTGCCAGCAGCGACCTCAGGACAGTCACTGGGGCCAACGTCCTGACTTTC.

The rearrangement joins TRBV9 to TRBJ1-5, with D unclear. CDR1 and CDR2 (germline): SGDLS, YYNGEE. This CDR3 contains 14 residues. V was pared by 4 bases and J by 0 bases, with 8 bases between. The CDR3 loop is CASSSGYSNQPQHF. CDR3 sequence (DNA): TGTGCCAGCAGCTCGGGTTATAGCAATCAGCCCCAGCATTTT.

The chain uses TRBV6-1 and TRBJ1-2; 8 positions agree with TRBD1. CDR1 and CDR2 from the germline V gene are MNHNS and SASEGT. The J segment lost 4 bases and the V segment lost 3 bases, leaving 4 bases of the junction unmatched. The length of the CDR3 is 14 residues. CDR3 loop: CASSDRGRGYGYTF. Written as DNA, the CDR3 is TGTGCCAGCAGTGACAGGGGGCGAGGCTATGGCTACACCTTC.

The chain joins TRBV18 to TRBJ2-7; TRBD1 might be the D (5 bases). The V gene's germline CDR1 is KGHSH and CDR2 LQKENI. This CDR3 is built from 16 residues. V lost 5 bases and J 1 base, leaving 18 bases between the germline ends. CDR3 bases: TGTGCCAGCTCAACCGGTCAGGGTTTGGGTTCCTACGAGCAGTACTTC. Translating gives CASSTGQGLGSYEQYF.

The chain links TRBV5-8 to TRBJ1-1; TRBD1 aligns across 10 bases. Trimming at V came to 0 bases and at J to 5 bases, leaving 4 bases not matched to a gene. The germline CDR1 and CDR2 sequences are SGHTS and YDEGEE. The CDR3 spans 15 residues. The CDR3 region has the DNA TGTGCCAGCAGCTTGGGGACAGGGGGATGGACTGAAGCTTTCTTT. Protein: CASSLGTGGWTEAFF.

The rearrangement uses TRBV14 and TRBJ2-7, with D possibly being TRBD1 (5 bases). CDR3 length: 17 amino acids. The germline V gene encodes CDR1 SGHDN and CDR2 FVKESK. Trimming shortened V by 2 bases and J by 4 bases, and 21 bases separated the two germline ends. The CDR3 region is CASSQTAGHQPPYEQYV. In DNA form, the CDR3 reads TGTGCCAGCAGCCAAACTGCCGGACACCAACCCCCTTACGAGCAGTACGTC.

The CDR3 region has the DNA TGCGCCAGCAGCTTCCACGGGGGGGGCACTGAAGCTTTCTTT. Translating it yields CASSFHGGGTEAFF. The chain employs TRBV5-1 and TRBJ1-1, with a possible D match to TRBD1 (5 bases). Germline-derived CDR1 and CDR2 are SGHRS and YFSETQ. This CDR3 contains 14 residues. The V and J ends lost 2 bases and 4 bases respectively, with 12 bases between them.

V usage is TRBV5-4 and J usage is TRBJ2-7; D call uncertain. Trimming removed 0 bases from V and 7 bases from J, with 14 bases in between. CDR3 length equals 14 residues. From germline, CDR1 is SGHNT and CDR2 YYREEE (reference sequence). CDR3 loop: CASSLGVMAGEQYV. The CDR3, as DNA: TGTGCCAGCAGCTTGGGTGTTATGGCCGGAGAGCAGTACGTC.

The gene calls are TRBV7-8 and TRBJ1-2, with 8 bases lining up with TRBD1. Germline CDR1 and CDR2: SGHVS and FQNEAQ. Trimming removed 1 base from V and 4 bases from J; junction bases left unmatched: 2. CDR3 size: 14 residues. The CDR3 spells CASSLGTGRYGYTF. Here the CDR3 DNA reads TGTGCCAGCAGCTTAGGGACAGGGCGCTATGGCTACACCTTC.

The chain is built from TRBV7-8 and TRBJ2-5; D possibly corresponds to TRBD1 (6 bases). The CDR3 spans 15 residues. From germline, CDR1 is SGHVS and CDR2 FQNEAQ. The V end lost 2 bases, the J end lost 2 bases, and 12 bases lay between the germline ends. CDR3 sequence (DNA): TGTGCCAGCAGCTTAAGGTGGACAGAGCAAGAGACCCAGTACTTC. Protein sequence: CASSLRWTEQETQYF.

The CDR3 bases are TGTGCCAGCAGCTTGGGGTCGGGCGAGCAGTACTTC. Amino acid sequence: CASSLGSGEQYF. This chain connects TRBV5-6 to TRBJ2-7; the D is unclear. The CDR3 length is 12 residues. Germline CDR1 reads SGHDT; CDR2 reads YYEEEE. V lost 0 bases and J lost 6, with 7 bases in between.

The chain has TRBV28 and TRBJ2-1; 7 nucleotides align to TRBD2. The CDR3 sequence is 12 residues long. The V gene's germline CDR1 is MDHEN and CDR2 SYDVKM. Trimming took 5 bases from V and 7 from J; bases not matched to a gene: 2. CDR3 in DNA: TGTGCCAGCAGTGGACTAGTGAATGAGCAGTTCTTC. It specifies CASSGLVNEQFF. The whole variable domain, remainder taken from reference TRBV28 and TRBJ2-1, is DVKVTQSSRYLVKRTGEKVFLECVQDMDHENMFWYRQDPGLGLRLIYFSYDVKMKEKGDIPEGYSVSREKKERFSLILESASTNQTSMYLCASSGLVNEQFFGPGTRLTVL.

The CDR3 is CASRLSNQPQHF. DNA for the CDR3: TGTGCTAGCCGACTTAGCAATCAGCCCCAGCATTTT. The chain uses TRBV12-5 and TRBJ1-5; D unclear. V dropped 9 bases and J dropped 0 bases, with 6 bases sitting between them. This CDR3 is 12 amino acids long. CDR1 LGHNT and CDR2 FRNRAP come from the germline V gene.

The chain employs TRBV6-5 and TRBJ1-2; D possibly corresponds to TRBD1 (5 bases). Per germline, CDR1 MNHEY and CDR2 SVGAGI. V lost 7 bases and J lost 0, with 9 bases in between. The CDR3 spans 13 residues. The CDR3 reads CASKTATNYGYTF. CDR3 nucleotide sequence: TGTGCCAGCAAGACAGCTACTAACTATGGCTACACCTTC.

The genes are TRBV13 and TRBJ1-4; 7 bases align to TRBD1. CDR3 size: 17 residues. J was trimmed by 0 bases and V by 4 bases; bases with no gene match: 8. Germline-derived CDR1 and CDR2 are PRHDT and FYEKMQ (reference sequence). CDR3 residues: CASSSGTDRTTNEKLFF. The DNA of the CDR3 is TGTGCCAGCAGCTCCGGGACAGATCGTACAACTAATGAAAAACTGTTTTTT.

The V gene is TRBV18, the J gene TRBJ1-2; D unresolved. Trimming removed 2 bases from V and 0 bases from J, with 10 bases in between. CDR1 KGHSH and CDR2 LQKENI come from the germline V gene. CDR3 length: 15 residues. The CDR3 region is CASSPSGGTNYGYTF. The CDR3 region has the DNA TGTGCCAGCTCACCAAGTGGCGGTACTAACTATGGCTACACCTTC.

The rearrangement uses TRBV19 and TRBJ1-2; D is possibly TRBD1 (5 bases). The germline gives CDR1 LNHDA, CDR2 SQIVND (reference sequence). V lost 3 bases and J 7 bases, leaving 9 bases between the germline ends. This CDR3 is built from 12 residues. DNA of the CDR3: TGTGCCAGTAGTATGGGGGGTCGTGGCTACACCTTC. This codes for CASSMGGRGYTF.

This rearrangement joins TRBV7-2 to TRBJ1-2; D is unresolved. V was trimmed by 5 bases and J by 4 bases, leaving 14 bases between them. The CDR3 consists of 14 residues. Germline-derived CDR1 and CDR2 are SGHTA and FQGNSA. CDR3 in DNA: TGTGCCAGCAGCCCTCAACGAGCCACCTATGGCTACACCTTC. This sequence encodes CASSPQRATYGYTF.

This clone has only a few counts. The rearrangement joins TRBV2 to TRBJ1-1, with 9 bases identical to TRBD1. Germline assignment: CDR1 SNHLY and CDR2 FYNNEI. The junction had 3 bases not matched to a gene; V was cut back by 6 bases and J by 4 bases. This CDR3 region has 13 residues. CDR3 in amino acids: CASRGQGSTEAFF. In nucleotides, the CDR3 is TGTGCCAGCAGAGGACAGGGGAGCACTGAAGCTTTCTTT.

The genes are TRBV13 and TRBJ2-2; 9 bases line up with TRBD1. The trim removed 5 bases at V and 3 bases at J, leaving 22 bases unmatched. Germline assignment: CDR1 PRHDT and CDR2 FYEKMQ (reference sequence). The CDR3 has 21 residues. The CDR3 protein is CASSRTTGRDRAYGDTGELFF. CDR3 bases: TGTGCCAGCAGCCGTACGACCGGAAGGGACAGGGCGTATGGGGACACCGGGGAGCTGTTTTTT.

This clone was recorded a few times. The chain uses TRBV6-7 and TRBJ1-4, with unresolved D. TRBV6-7 is treated as an ORF (open reading frame) with a function not yet certain. Trimming pared 2 bases from V and 13 bases from J, leaving 8 bases between. This CDR3 spans 11 amino acids. The DNA for the CDR3 is TGTGCCAGCAGTTACGAGGGAGTACTGTTTTTT. It translates to CASSYEGVLFF.

V gene TRBV28 combines with J gene TRBJ1-5; TRBD1 is a possible D gene (6 bases). Trimming shortened V by 7 bases and J by 4 bases, and 17 bases separated the two germline ends. There are 15 residues in the CDR3. The germline V gene encodes CDR1 MDHEN and CDR2 SYDVKM. CDR3 region: CASTIGGGGNQPQHF. CDR3 nucleotide sequence: TGTGCCAGCACCATAGGAGGGGGGGGGAATCAGCCCCAGCATTTT.